This is a list of T cell receptor beta chains from one sample in a study of shared clonotypes between healthy human individuals. Sequenced by immunoSEQ multiplex PCR; TCRdb stores in-frame clones only, minus some. Of approximately 440,000 clones listed, 60% to 80% are singletons. Source material: PBMCs. Receptors were obtained from a woman between 35 and 50 years old in good health. Some clones in this sample may be carry-over from other donors' samples. Both conserved end residues are part of each CDR3. Clone size is stated in some rows and not others, as once, few, many or a class when expanded.

j_call	clone_size	v_call	cdr3_aa
TRBJ2-7	few	TRBV28	CASSPWGLAGSYEQYF
TRBJ2-7	-	TRBV14	CASSQDYEQYF
TRBJ2-3	few	TRBV5-4	CASSTPGGPPTDTQYF
TRBJ2-5	-	TRBV2	CASRLLQETQYF
TRBJ1-2	-	TRBV5-6	CASSLAQGGYGYTF
TRBJ1-5	-	TRBV12-2	CASRQPGQGIRSNQPQHF
TRBJ2-3	-	TRBV7-3	CASSPETSAAADTQYF
TRBJ2-1	-	TRBV27	CASPGGLNEQFF
TRBJ1-1	-	TRBV7-2	CASSLEAGSGEAFF
TRBJ1-2	many	TRBV30	CAGRLSGYTF
TRBJ2-2	many	TRBV4-2	CASSQLTGTSNTGELFF
TRBJ1-1	-	TRBV5-1	CASSLNTGAYTEAFF
TRBJ2-1	once	TRBV18	CASSPRGGLSNEQFF
TRBJ2-7	-	TRBV29-1	CSVARAGGEYF
TRBJ1-1	many	TRBV27	CASSLYHGTGGTEAFF
TRBJ2-5	few	TRBV7-2	CASSLGSAGIQETQYF
TRBJ2-5	-	TRBV4-1	CASSQDPATAYQLETQYF
TRBJ2-7	-	TRBV6-5	CASSYGEEGYEQYF
TRBJ2-7	-	TRBV28	CASSLSRPGLAYEQYF
TRBJ2-7	-	TRBV6-4	CASRAGTAYEQYF
TRBJ2-7	-	TRBV27	CASSSVAGGTYEQYF
TRBJ2-1	-	TRBV7-3	CASSLTRAEQFF
TRBJ1-4	medium-sized	TRBV30	CAWSVLRARGEKLFF
TRBJ1-2	once	TRBV2	CASSEEAGTTGGGYTF
TRBJ2-2	few	TRBV2	CASSADTTGELFF
TRBJ2-1	-	TRBV6-4	CASWGLAGGYNEQFF
TRBJ1-1	-	TRBV30	CACWTDSNTEAFF
TRBJ2-3	once	TRBV6-6	CASSSLAITDTQYF
TRBJ2-5	-	TRBV28	CASSPPGGGKTQYF
TRBJ1-2	-	TRBV28	CASSLALIGQGGYGYTF
TRBJ1-1	-	TRBV19	CASKQQGATEAFF
TRBJ1-2	-	TRBV7-8	CASSLRWTGGYTF
TRBJ2-6	-	TRBV6-5	CASSRGSGANVLTF
TRBJ2-7	-	TRBV30	CAWSVRREPHEQYF
TRBJ1-2	-	TRBV30	CAWSEGGLSGYTF
TRBJ1-4	-	TRBV14	CASSQDLGWNEKLFF
TRBJ1-5	-	TRBV29-1	CSVTGDGNQPQHF
TRBJ2-5	-	TRBV5-6	CASSPPAGEIDETQYF
TRBJ1-1	-	TRBV9	CASSATSRPGQAFF
TRBJ2-3	-	TRBV15	CATSSGSFTDTQYF
TRBJ2-2	-	TRBV7-6	CASSLVQSTGELFF
TRBJ2-1	few	TRBV7-3	CASSAGLAGGGEQFF
TRBJ2-7	many	TRBV28	CASSAPGRAPGESMNF
TRBJ2-2	many	TRBV9	CASSVAIGLAGNTGELFF
TRBJ1-2	few	TRBV13	CASSTEAAEYYGYTF
TRBJ2-2	once	TRBV7-8	CASSRFSGRNTGELFF
TRBJ2-1	-	TRBV29-1	CSVEGTGDSLSYNEQFF
TRBJ2-3	-	TRBV7-9	CASSLARGISTDTQYF
TRBJ2-2	many	TRBV7-9	CASSSPAFGELFF
TRBJ2-1	-	TRBV20-1	CRGTGRNEQFF
TRBJ1-2	-	TRBV7-3	CASSLSAGGGYGYTF
TRBJ1-2	-	TRBV18	CASSPPGANYGYTF